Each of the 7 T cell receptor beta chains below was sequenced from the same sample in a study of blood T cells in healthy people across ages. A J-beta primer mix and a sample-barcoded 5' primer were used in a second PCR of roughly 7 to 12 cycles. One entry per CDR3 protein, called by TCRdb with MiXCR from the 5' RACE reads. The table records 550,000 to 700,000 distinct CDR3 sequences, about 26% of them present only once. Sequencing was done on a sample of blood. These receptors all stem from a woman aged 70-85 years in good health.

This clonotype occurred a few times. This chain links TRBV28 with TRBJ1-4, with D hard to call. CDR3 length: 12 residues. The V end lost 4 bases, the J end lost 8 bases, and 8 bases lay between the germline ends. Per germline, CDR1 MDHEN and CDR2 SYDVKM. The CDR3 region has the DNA TGTGCCAGCAGTTCACCAAGGGAAAAACTGTTTTTT. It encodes CASSSPREKLFF.

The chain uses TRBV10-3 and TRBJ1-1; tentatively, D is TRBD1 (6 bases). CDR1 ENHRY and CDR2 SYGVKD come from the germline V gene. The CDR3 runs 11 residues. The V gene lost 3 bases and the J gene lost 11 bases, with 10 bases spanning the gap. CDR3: CAISEQGEAFF. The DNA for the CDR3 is TGTGCCATCAGTGAACAGGGAGAGGCTTTCTTT.

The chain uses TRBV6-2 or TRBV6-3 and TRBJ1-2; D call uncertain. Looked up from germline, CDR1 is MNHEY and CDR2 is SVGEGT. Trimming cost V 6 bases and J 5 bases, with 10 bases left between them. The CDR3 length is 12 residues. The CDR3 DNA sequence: TGTGCCAGCAGCTACGCACCGTATGGCTACACCTTC. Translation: CASSYAPYGYTF.

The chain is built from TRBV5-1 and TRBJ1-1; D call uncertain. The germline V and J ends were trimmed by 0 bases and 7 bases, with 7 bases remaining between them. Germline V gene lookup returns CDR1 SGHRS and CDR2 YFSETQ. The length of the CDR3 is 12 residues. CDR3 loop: CASSLGHDEAFF. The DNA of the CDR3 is TGCGCCAGCAGCTTGGGCCACGATGAAGCTTTCTTT.

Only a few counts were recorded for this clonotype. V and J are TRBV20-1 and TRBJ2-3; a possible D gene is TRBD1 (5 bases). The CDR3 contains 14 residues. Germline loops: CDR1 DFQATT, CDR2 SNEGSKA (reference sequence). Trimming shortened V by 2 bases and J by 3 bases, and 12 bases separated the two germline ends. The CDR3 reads CSARHRKGTDTQYF. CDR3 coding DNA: TGCAGTGCTAGACACAGAAAGGGGACAGATACGCAGTATTTT.

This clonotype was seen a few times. The CDR3 DNA reads TGCAGTGCTAGACAGTTCCAAGAGACCCAGTACTTC. It specifies CSARQFQETQYF. The chain recombines TRBV20-1 with TRBJ2-5; D unclear. This CDR3 region has 12 residues. Germline V CDR1 and CDR2: DFQATT, SNEGSKA (reference sequence). The germline V and J ends were trimmed by 2 bases and 1 base, with 5 bases remaining between them.

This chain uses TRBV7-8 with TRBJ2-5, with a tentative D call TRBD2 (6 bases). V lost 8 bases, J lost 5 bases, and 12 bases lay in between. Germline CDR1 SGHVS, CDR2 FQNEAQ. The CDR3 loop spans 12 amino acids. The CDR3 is CASGGGRETQYF. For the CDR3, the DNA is TGTGCCAGCGGGGGAGGCAGGGAGACCCAGTACTTC. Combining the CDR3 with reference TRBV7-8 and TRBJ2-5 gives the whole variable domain GAGVSQSPRYKVAKRGQDVALRCDPISGHVSLFWYQQALGQGPEFLTYFQNEAQLDKSGLPSDRFFAERPEGSVSTLKIQRTQQEDSAVYLCASGGGRETQYFGPGTRLLVL.